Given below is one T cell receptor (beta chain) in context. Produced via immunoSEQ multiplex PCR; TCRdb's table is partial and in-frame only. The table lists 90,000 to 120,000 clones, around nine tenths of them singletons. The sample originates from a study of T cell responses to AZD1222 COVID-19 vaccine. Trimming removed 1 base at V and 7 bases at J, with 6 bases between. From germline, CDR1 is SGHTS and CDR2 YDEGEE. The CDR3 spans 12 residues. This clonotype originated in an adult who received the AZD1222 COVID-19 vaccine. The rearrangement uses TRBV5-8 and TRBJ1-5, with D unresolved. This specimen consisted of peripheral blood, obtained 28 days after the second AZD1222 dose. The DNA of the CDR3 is TGTGCCAGCAGCTTGTTTGGGCAGCCCCAGCATTTT. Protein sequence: CASSLFGQPQHF.